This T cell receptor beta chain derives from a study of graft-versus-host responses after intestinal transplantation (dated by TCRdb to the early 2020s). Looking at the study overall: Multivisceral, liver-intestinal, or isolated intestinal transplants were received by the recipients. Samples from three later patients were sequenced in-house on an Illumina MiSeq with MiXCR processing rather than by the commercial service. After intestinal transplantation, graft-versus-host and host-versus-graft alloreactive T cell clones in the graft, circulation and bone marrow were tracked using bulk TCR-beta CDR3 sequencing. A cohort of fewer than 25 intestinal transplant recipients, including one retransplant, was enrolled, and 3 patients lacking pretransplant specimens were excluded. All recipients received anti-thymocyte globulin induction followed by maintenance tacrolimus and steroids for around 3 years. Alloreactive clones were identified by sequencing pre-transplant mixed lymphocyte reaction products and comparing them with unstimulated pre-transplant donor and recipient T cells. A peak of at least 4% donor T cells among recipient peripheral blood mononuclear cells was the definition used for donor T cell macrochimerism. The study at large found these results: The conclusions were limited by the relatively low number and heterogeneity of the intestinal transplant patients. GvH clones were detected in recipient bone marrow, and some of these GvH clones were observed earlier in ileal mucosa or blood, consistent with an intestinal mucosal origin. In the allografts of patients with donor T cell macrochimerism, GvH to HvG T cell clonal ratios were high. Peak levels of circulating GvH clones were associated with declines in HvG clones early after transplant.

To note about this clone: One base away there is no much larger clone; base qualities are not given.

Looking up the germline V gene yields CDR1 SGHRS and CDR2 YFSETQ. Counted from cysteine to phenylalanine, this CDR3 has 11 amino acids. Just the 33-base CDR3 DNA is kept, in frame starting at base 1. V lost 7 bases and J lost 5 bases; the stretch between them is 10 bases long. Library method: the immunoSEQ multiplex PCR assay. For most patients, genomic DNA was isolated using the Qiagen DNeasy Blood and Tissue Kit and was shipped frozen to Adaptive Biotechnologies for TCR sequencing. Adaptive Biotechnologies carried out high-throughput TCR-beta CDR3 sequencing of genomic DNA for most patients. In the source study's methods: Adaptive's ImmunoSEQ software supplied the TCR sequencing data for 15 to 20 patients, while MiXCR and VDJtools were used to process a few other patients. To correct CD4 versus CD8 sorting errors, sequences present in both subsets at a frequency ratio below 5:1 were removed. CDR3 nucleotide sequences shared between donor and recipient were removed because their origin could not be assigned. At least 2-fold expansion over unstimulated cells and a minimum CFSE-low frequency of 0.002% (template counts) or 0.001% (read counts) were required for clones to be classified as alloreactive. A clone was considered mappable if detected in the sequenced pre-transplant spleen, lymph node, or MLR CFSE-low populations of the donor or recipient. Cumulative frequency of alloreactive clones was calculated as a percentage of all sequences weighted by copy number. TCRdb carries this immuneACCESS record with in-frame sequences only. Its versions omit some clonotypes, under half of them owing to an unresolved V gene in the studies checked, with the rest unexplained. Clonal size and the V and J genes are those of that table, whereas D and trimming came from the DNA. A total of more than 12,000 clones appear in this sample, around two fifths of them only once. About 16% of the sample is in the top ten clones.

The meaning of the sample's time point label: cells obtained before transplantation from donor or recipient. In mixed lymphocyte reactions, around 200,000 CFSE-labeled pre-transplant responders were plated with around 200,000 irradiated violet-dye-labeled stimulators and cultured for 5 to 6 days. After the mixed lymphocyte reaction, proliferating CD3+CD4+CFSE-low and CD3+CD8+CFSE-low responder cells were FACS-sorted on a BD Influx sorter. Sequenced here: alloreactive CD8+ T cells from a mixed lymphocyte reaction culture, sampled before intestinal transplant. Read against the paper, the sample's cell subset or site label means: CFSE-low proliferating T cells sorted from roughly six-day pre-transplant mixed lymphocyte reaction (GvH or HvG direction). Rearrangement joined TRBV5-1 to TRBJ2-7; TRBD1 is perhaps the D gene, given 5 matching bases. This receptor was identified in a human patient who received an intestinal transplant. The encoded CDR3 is CASQAGNEQYF. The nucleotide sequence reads TGCGCCAGCCAAGCAGGGAACGAGCAGTACTTC.